Listed here is a single T cell receptor (beta chain). Its antigen remains unidentified. It has no much larger one-base neighbor in the sample; base qualities were not kept. The study evaluated CTLA-4 blockade (ipilimumab) given together with focal radiation therapy in patients who had chemo-refractory metastatic non-small-cell lung cancer. The sample belongs to a study of radiotherapy plus CTLA-4 blockade in lung cancer (dated by TCRdb to 2016 to 2019). Regarding the complete study: Objective responses occurred in more than 15% of enrolled patients, and about 30% achieved disease control.

What the authors observed across the whole study: TCR clones derived from tumors expanded in peripheral blood after treatment with radiotherapy and ipilimumab. The strongest predictors of response, as reported, were early dynamic changes in blood T cell clones along with a rise in serum interferon-beta after radiation.

To prepare the library, the immunoSEQ multiplex PCR assay was applied. Held by TCRdb, this immuneACCESS table contains in-frame sequences only and omits some clones. Under half of the omission traces to an unresolved V gene where checked; the cause of the rest is unknown. The sample table holds 85,000 to 100,000 clones, of which 72% were seen once. The ten largest clones add up to around an eighth of the sample. The sequencing used peripheral blood, collected from a patient treated with radiotherapy plus ipilimumab. The sequence was collected from a human donor with non-small cell lung cancer that progressed on radiotherapy plus ipilimumab.

The CDR3 is CASSPRPEETQYF. In nucleotide form, the sequence is TGTGCCAGCAGCCCCCGACCCGAAGAGACCCAGTACTTC. This chain is built from TRBV4-2 and TRBJ2-5, with the identity of the D gene unclear. V is cut by 4 bases and J by 3 bases, and the space between the germline ends is 9 bases. From a lookup of the germline V gene, CDR1 and CDR2 are LGHNA and YNFKEQ. From the cysteine up to the phenylalanine, the CDR3 has a length of 13 residues. Only the CDR3 DNA is retained, 39 bases long and in frame from the first base.